This T cell receptor beta chain emerged from a study of control samples from healthy donors and cancer patients. The germline CDR1 and CDR2 sequences are SGDLS and YYNGEE. This CDR3 is built from 15 residues. The ends lost 3 bases at V and 2 bases at J; junction bases unmatched: 5. The protocol was immunoSEQ multiplex PCR, while the TCRdb copy is restricted to in-frame clones and leaves out a portion. This sample has about 84,000 clones, with roughly 84% found just once. The specimen sequenced was PBMCs. The rearrangement uses TRBV9 and TRBJ1-2; 9 bases fit TRBD1. The TCR comes from a man aged 55 to 69 with head and neck cancer. The CDR3 protein is CASSADRGSNYGYTF. The CDR3 nucleotides read TGTGCCAGCAGCGCGGACAGGGGTTCGAACTATGGCTACACCTTC.